These T cell receptor beta chains were read from a single sample in a study of OX40 agonist ivuxolimab in advanced cancers. The data were produced by immunoSEQ multiplex PCR, yet TCRdb's version contains in-frame clones alone and is incomplete. The sample carries about 21,000 clones, 80% to 90% recorded once. Material: CD4+ or CD8+ T cells sorted from blood, obtained in a trial of the OX40 agonist ivuxolimab. These receptors all come from an adult with an advanced solid tumor such as melanoma, head and neck, liver or kidney cancer. The CDR3 runs from the conserved cysteine through the conserved F or W. D genes are given only for firm matches. Only some rows state a clone size, as once, few, many or a class for expanded clones.

TRBJ1-1 | TRBD1 | NA | TRBV10-3 | TGTGCCATCAGTGAGCAGGGGGCTTATGAAGCTTTCTTT | CAISEQGAYEAFF
TRBJ2-7 | NA | NA | TRBV7-2 | TGTGCCAGCAGCCTCACAAGGAGCGAGCAGTACTTC | CASSLTRSEQYF
TRBJ1-2 | NA | few | TRBV2 | TGTGCCAGCACGGGGAGTTGGGGCTACACCTTC | CASTGSWGYTF
TRBJ2-2 | NA | NA | TRBV7-3 | TGTGCCAGCAGGGTGAGGAACACCGGGGAGCTGTTTTTT | CASRVRNTGELFF
TRBJ1-5 | NA | few | TRBV21-1 | TGTGCCAGCAGCAAAGAAGGGATTGACTTGGCTCAGCCCCAGCATTTT | CASSKEGIDLAQPQHF
TRBJ2-5 | NA | NA | TRBV7-9 | TGTGCCAGCAGCCCCGCCCAAGAGACCCAGTACTTC | CASSPAQETQYF
TRBJ2-1 | NA | NA | TRBV2 | TGTGCCAGTAGCGGCAATGAGCAGTTCTTC | CASSGNEQFF
TRBJ1-1 | TRBD1 | NA | TRBV13 | TGTGCCAGCAGCTTGACAGGGGTGGGCACTGAAGCTTTCTTT | CASSLTGVGTEAFF
TRBJ2-7 | NA | few | TRBV5-4 | TGTGCCAGCAGCTTGGGGAAAGAGCAGTACTTC | CASSLGKEQYF
TRBJ1-5 | NA | NA | TRBV6-6 | TGTGCCAGCAGTTACAACAGGAATCAGCCCCAGCATTTT | CASSYNRNQPQHF
TRBJ2-2 | NA | NA | TRBV6-1 | TGTGCCAGCAGGGGGGCTCGGTGGACCGGGGAGCTGTTTTTT | CASRGARWTGELFF
TRBJ1-5 | NA | NA | TRBV7-9 | TGTGCCAGCAGCCTGTCGCAGGGGAGGTATAGCAATCAGCCCCAGCATTTT | CASSLSQGRYSNQPQHF
TRBJ1-1 | NA | NA | TRBV19 | TGTGCCAGTAGTATATCTGTGAACACTGAAGCTTTCTTT | CASSISVNTEAFF
TRBJ2-7 | NA | once | TRBV7-8 | TGTGCCAGCAGCGATCGCGGAGGGCAGGCCTACGAGCAGTACTTC | CASSDRGGQAYEQYF
TRBJ2-7 | NA | NA | TRBV7-2 | TGTGCCAGCAGCTTAGCACAGTCCTACGAGCAGTACTTC | CASSLAQSYEQYF
TRBJ1-2 | TRBD1 | NA | TRBV19 | TGTGCCAGTAGTACCCTAGGACAGGGTTGGTATGGCTACACCTTC | CASSTLGQGWYGYTF
TRBJ2-3 | NA | NA | TRBV7-9 | TGTGCCAGCAGCTTAGAAAGGTGGACAGATACGCAGTATTTT | CASSLERWTDTQYF
TRBJ1-2 | NA | NA | TRBV19 | TGTGCCAGTAGCCCCACGGGGATGGACTATGGCTACACCTTC | CASSPTGMDYGYTF
TRBJ2-2 | NA | NA | TRBV4-3 | TGCGCCAGCGGGGGGACGGGCACCGGGGAGCTGTTTTTT | CASGGTGTGELFF
TRBJ1-5 | NA | NA | TRBV5-4 | TGTGCCAGCAGCCCCACCCGGGGACATGGAGACAATCAGCCCCAGCATTTT | CASSPTRGHGDNQPQHF
TRBJ2-3 | NA | NA | TRBV9 | TGTGCCAGCGCCACAGGGGGCGGGGGGGATACGCAGTATTTT | CASATGGGGDTQYF
TRBJ2-1 | NA | NA | TRBV4-3 | TGCGCCAGCAGCCAAGAAGGGTGGAATGAGCAGTTCTTC | CASSQEGWNEQFF
TRBJ1-2 | NA | NA | TRBV7-2 | TGTGCCAGCAGCTTAGATCAGGGATTGAACTATGGCTACACCTTC | CASSLDQGLNYGYTF
TRBJ1-4 | NA | NA | TRBV5-1 | TGCGCCAGCAGCTTGGGTGGGGTCCTGTTTTTT | CASSLGGVLFF
TRBJ2-5 | NA | NA | TRBV10-3 | TGTGCCATCAGTGAGTATAGTAGGAAGGACCCCAGAGAGACCCAGTACTTC | CAISEYSRKDPRETQYF
TRBJ2-7 | NA | few | TRBV7-4 | TGTGCCAGCAGCGAAGGTCAGGCCTACGAGCAGTACTTC | CASSEGQAYEQYF
TRBJ1-5 | NA | NA | TRBV7-2 | TGTGCCAGCAGAAAAGAGGGGGTCTCAAGCAATCAGCCCCAGCATTTT | CASRKEGVSSNQPQHF
TRBJ2-7 | TRBD1 | NA | TRBV9 | TGTGCCAGCAGCCCGACCGGGACAGGGTTATACGAGCAGTACTTC | CASSPTGTGLYEQYF